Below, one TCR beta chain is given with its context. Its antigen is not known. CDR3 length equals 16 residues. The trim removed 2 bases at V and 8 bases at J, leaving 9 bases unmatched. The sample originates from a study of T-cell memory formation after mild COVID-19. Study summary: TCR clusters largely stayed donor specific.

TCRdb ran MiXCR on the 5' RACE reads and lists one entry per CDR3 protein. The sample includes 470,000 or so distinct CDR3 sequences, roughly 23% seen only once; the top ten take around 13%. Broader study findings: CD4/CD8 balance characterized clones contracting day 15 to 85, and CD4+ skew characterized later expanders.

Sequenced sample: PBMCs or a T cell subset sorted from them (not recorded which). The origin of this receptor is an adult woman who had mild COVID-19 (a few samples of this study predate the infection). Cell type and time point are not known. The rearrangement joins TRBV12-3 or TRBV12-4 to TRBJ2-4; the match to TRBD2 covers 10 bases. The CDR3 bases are TGTGCCAGCAGTTTAAACAGCGGGAGGGACGTAGACATTCAGTACTTC. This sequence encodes CASSLNSGRDVDIQYF.